These T cell receptor beta chains were read from a single sample in a study of regulatory T cells in long-lasting Graves disease. MiXCR, run by TCRdb on the multiplex PCR reads, gives a single entry per CDR3 protein. The repertoire holds roughly 440,000 distinct CDR3 sequences, with roughly 15% as singletons. These data were also filed under a second study, of T cells in Graves' hyperthyroidism and ophthalmopathy.

This specimen consisted of peripheral blood mononuclear cells (PBMCs), obtained at new diagnosis, from a patient treated with antithyroid drugs. These receptors all stem from a woman between 18 and 30 years old with Graves disease. The conserved cysteine and the conserved F or W are not part of the CDR3 here.

V,J,CDR3
TRBV6-5,TRBJ2-1,ASSSRLAEWSWDEQF
TRBV6-1,TRBJ2-1,ASSNGRAREQF
TRBV3-1,TRBJ2-7,ASSKQAYEQY
TRBV28,TRBJ1-1,ASSPGSSEAF
TRBV27,TRBJ2-5,ASSFSGAGETQY
TRBV11-1,TRBJ2-3,ASSLRRELSTDTQY
TRBV4-1,TRBJ2-7,ASSQDWGPIYEQY
TRBV5-1,TRBJ2-3,ASSGLAGVADTQY
TRBV27,TRBJ1-1,ASSLSGAAGNTEAF
TRBV6-4,TRBJ1-2,ASSAGQGSYGYT
TRBV6-1,TRBJ1-3,ASSAEQGSGNTIY
TRBV27,TRBJ2-2,ASSYLRGSTGELF
TRBV6-1,TRBJ1-5,ASKDRGNNQPQH
TRBV24-1,TRBJ2-2,ATSDDATGELF
TRBV27,TRBJ2-7,ASSSSEGRYEQY
TRBV29-1,TRBJ2-1,SVEGQGYNEQF
TRBV5-1,TRBJ2-5,ASSVPGRRETQY
TRBV7-9,TRBJ1-1,ASSLPLPNTEAF
TRBV11-2,TRBJ2-7,ASSLARVSSYEQY